This is a list of T cell receptor beta chains from one sample in a study of response to subunit inactivated influenza vaccine. From the RT-PCR reads, TCRdb called clonotypes with MiXCR, one entry per CDR3 protein. The table shows about 170,000 distinct CDR3 sequences, with approximately 12% occurring only once. These same records also appear under a second study, on T cells expressing NK-cell markers.

Specimen: CD8+ T cells sorted from PBMCs, collected roughly 12 days after vaccination. The receptors were sampled from a man over 45 who received an inactivated influenza vaccine. The CDR3 runs from the conserved cysteine through the conserved F or W. D genes are given only for firm matches. Expanded clones are given a class, and other clones once, few, many or no size at all.

size: many; J: TRBJ2-7; D: TRBD1; V: TRBV5-6; DNA: TGTGCCAGCAGCTGGACAGGGGGATTAGAGCAGTACTTC; CDR3: CASSWTGGLEQYF
size: .; J: TRBJ1-2; D: TRBD1; V: TRBV15; DNA: TGTGCCACCAGCACCCGACAGGGCTATGGCTACACCTTC; CDR3: CATSTRQGYGYTF
size: few; J: TRBJ2-2; D: .; V: TRBV4-1; DNA: TGCGCCAGCAGCCACCTACCGGACAGCCGCACCGGGGAGCTGTTTTTT; CDR3: CASSHLPDSRTGELFF
size: many; J: TRBJ2-7; D: .; V: TRBV29-1; DNA: TGCAGCGTTGAAATGCAGGGGGGCTACGAGCAGTACTTC; CDR3: CSVEMQGGYEQYF
size: .; J: TRBJ2-1; D: TRBD2; V: TRBV2; DNA: TGTGCCAGCAGTGGGGGACTAGCCCTCCCTGATGAGCAGTTCTTC; CDR3: CASSGGLALPDEQFF
size: few; J: TRBJ2-1; D: TRBD2; V: TRBV15; DNA: TGTGCCACCAGCAGAGATCTGCTAGCGGGAGGCCTCTACAATGAGCAGTTCTTC; CDR3: CATSRDLLAGGLYNEQFF
size: .; J: TRBJ1-6; D: TRBD1; V: TRBV4-3; DNA: TGCGCCAGCAGCCAAGTAACAGGGGGGAATTCACCCCTCCACTTT; CDR3: CASSQVTGGNSPLHF
size: .; J: TRBJ2-1; D: .; V: TRBV7-2; DNA: TGTGCCAGCACTTGGACGGTAGATGAGCAGTTCTTC; CDR3: CASTWTVDEQFF
size: many; J: TRBJ2-1; D: .; V: TRBV6-2/TRBV6-3; DNA: TGTGCCAGCAGTTACCAGGGACCCACTTACAATGAGCAGTTCTTC; CDR3: CASSYQGPTYNEQFF
size: .; J: TRBJ2-2; D: .; V: TRBV24-1; DNA: TGTGCCACCAGTTTTTTCCCTTCTCAGGGAGGCGGGGAGCTGTTTTTT; CDR3: CATSFFPSQGGGELFF
size: few; J: TRBJ2-3; D: TRBD1; V: TRBV29-1; DNA: TGCAGCGTTGAAGGGATAGTAGGGGGCGCCTTCACAGATACGCAGTATTTT; CDR3: CSVEGIVGGAFTDTQYF
size: few; J: TRBJ2-7; D: .; V: TRBV5-6; DNA: TGTGCCAGCAGCTTGGAGGCCAGTAGCTCCTACGAGCAGTACTTC; CDR3: CASSLEASSSYEQYF
size: few; J: TRBJ2-7; D: TRBD1; V: TRBV5-1; DNA: TGCGCCAGCAGCACCAGCGGACAGGCCTACGAGCAGTACTTC; CDR3: CASSTSGQAYEQYF
size: many; J: TRBJ1-1; D: .; V: TRBV7-9; DNA: TGTGCCAGCTTTGCCTTTAACACTGAAGCTTTCTTT; CDR3: CASFAFNTEAFF
size: .; J: TRBJ2-7; D: .; V: TRBV4-2; DNA: TGTGCCAGCAGCCAAGATTTGGGCGGGCTTGATCTCTCCTACGAGCAGTACTTC; CDR3: CASSQDLGGLDLSYEQYF
size: .; J: TRBJ2-3; D: .; V: TRBV9; DNA: TGTGCCAGCAGTTGGTCCAGCGGAGGCACAGATACGCAGTATTTT; CDR3: CASSWSSGGTDTQYF
size: .; J: TRBJ2-1; D: TRBD2; V: TRBV11-1; DNA: TGTGCCAGCAGCACGACTAGCGGGGATAGCTCCTACAATGAGCAGTTCTTC; CDR3: CASSTTSGDSSYNEQFF
size: .; J: TRBJ2-7; D: .; V: TRBV28; DNA: TGTGCCACCCAGGATCCGGGGTTAATAGGGTACGAGCAGTACTTC; CDR3: CATQDPGLIGYEQYF
size: .; J: TRBJ2-7; D: TRBD1; V: TRBV5-1; DNA: TGCGCCAGCACCCGCTCAGGGGGCGAGTACGAGCAGTACTTC; CDR3: CASTRSGGEYEQYF
size: .; J: TRBJ2-1; D: .; V: TRBV6-5; DNA: TGTGCCAGCAGTTACGTCGGCCAGGAGCAGTTCTTC; CDR3: CASSYVGQEQFF
size: .; J: TRBJ2-1; D: .; V: TRBV7-2; DNA: TGTGCCAGCAGCTCAGGACACTACGACTACAATGAGCAGTTCTTC; CDR3: CASSSGHYDYNEQFF
size: few; J: TRBJ2-7; D: .; V: TRBV6-1; DNA: TGTGCCAGCAGCACCCGGGCCTACTACGAGCAGTACTTC; CDR3: CASSTRAYYEQYF
size: .; J: TRBJ2-1; D: TRBD2; V: TRBV11-2; DNA: TGTGCCAGCAGCTGGCTACTAGCGGGGGTATACAATGAGCAGTTCTTC; CDR3: CASSWLLAGVYNEQFF
size: .; J: TRBJ2-1; D: TRBD2; V: TRBV20-1; DNA: TGCAGTGCTAGAGGCTTAATAGCGGGAGTGATACACAATGAGCAGTTCTTC; CDR3: CSARGLIAGVIHNEQFF
size: .; J: TRBJ2-4; D: .; V: TRBV4-3; DNA: TGCGCCAGCAGCCAAGAGATATCGCTACTCTCGGCCAAAAACATTCAGTACTTC; CDR3: CASSQEISLLSAKNIQYF
size: once; J: TRBJ2-1; D: .; V: TRBV19; DNA: TGTGCCAGTAGTACGGGGTGGGGGGCCCCCGTCAATGAGCAGTTCTTC; CDR3: CASSTGWGAPVNEQFF
size: few; J: TRBJ2-5; D: .; V: TRBV6-5; DNA: TGTGCCAGCAGTTTTGGGGGTGGAGAGACCCAGTACTTC; CDR3: CASSFGGGETQYF
size: few; J: TRBJ2-7; D: .; V: TRBV29-1; DNA: TGCAGCGGGGACGGCCCAGTTTTCTACGAGCAGTACTTC; CDR3: CSGDGPVFYEQYF
size: few; J: TRBJ2-2; D: TRBD2; V: TRBV5-6; DNA: TGTGCCAGCAGCCCTGGACTAGCGGGAGCCAACACCGGGGAGCTGTTTTTT; CDR3: CASSPGLAGANTGELFF
size: .; J: TRBJ2-7; D: TRBD1; V: TRBV7-9; DNA: TGTGCCAGCAGCTGGGCGGACAGGGGGCTATACGAGCAGTACTTC; CDR3: CASSWADRGLYEQYF
size: .; J: TRBJ2-1; D: TRBD2; V: TRBV28; DNA: TGTGCCAGCAGTGGCGGGACTAACTCCTACAATGAGCAGTTCTTC; CDR3: CASSGGTNSYNEQFF
size: .; J: TRBJ2-3; D: .; V: TRBV3-1; DNA: TGTGCCAGCAGCCAAGGGGACTTTAGCACAGATACGCAGTATTTT; CDR3: CASSQGDFSTDTQYF
size: .; J: TRBJ2-7; D: .; V: TRBV19; DNA: TGTGCCAGTAGCTCAGGGATGGGGTACGAGCAGTACTTC; CDR3: CASSSGMGYEQYF
size: few; J: TRBJ2-3; D: .; V: TRBV28; DNA: TGTGCCAGCAGTTTATTGGCCGGGGGCTTGGGGACAGATACGCAGTATTTT; CDR3: CASSLLAGGLGTDTQYF
size: many; J: TRBJ2-1; D: .; V: TRBV27; DNA: TGTGCCAGCAGTCAAATAGCTGGGAGCTCCTACAATGAGCAGTTCTTC; CDR3: CASSQIAGSSYNEQFF
size: few; J: TRBJ2-7; D: .; V: TRBV5-1; DNA: TGCGCCAGCAGCTTGGTAGGCACGGCCGACGAGCAGTACTTC; CDR3: CASSLVGTADEQYF
size: many; J: TRBJ2-5; D: .; V: TRBV7-6; DNA: TGTGCCAGCAGCGCAATCCAAGAGACCCAGTACTTC; CDR3: CASSAIQETQYF
size: .; J: TRBJ2-3; D: TRBD2; V: TRBV7-9; DNA: TGTGCCAGCAGCTTTCCAGCGGGAGGTAGCGCAGATACGCAGTATTTT; CDR3: CASSFPAGGSADTQYF
size: few; J: TRBJ2-2; D: .; V: TRBV30; DNA: TGTGCCTGGAGCCAGGGGTACACCGGGGAGCTGTTTTTT; CDR3: CAWSQGYTGELFF
size: .; J: TRBJ2-5; D: .; V: TRBV5-6; DNA: TGTGCCAGCAGCCCCGGGGACCGGGGCCTTCTCGAGACCCAGTACTTC; CDR3: CASSPGDRGLLETQYF
size: .; J: TRBJ2-1; D: .; V: TRBV4-3; DNA: TGCGCCAGCAGCCAAGATTGGGGGGGGCTATACAATGAGCAGTTCTTC; CDR3: CASSQDWGGLYNEQFF
size: .; J: TRBJ2-3; D: TRBD1; V: TRBV5-1; DNA: TGCGCCAGCCGTGAACGGACAGGTACTAGCACAGATACGCAGTATTTT; CDR3: CASRERTGTSTDTQYF
size: .; J: TRBJ2-1; D: .; V: TRBV27; DNA: TGTGCCAGCAGTTTAAGGGTGAGCTCCTACAATGAGCAGTTCTTC; CDR3: CASSLRVSSYNEQFF
size: once; J: TRBJ2-1; D: TRBD2; V: TRBV6-2/TRBV6-3; DNA: TGTGCCAGCAGTCCACAGGGGTCTGAAGCGGGAGGATGGGACTACAATGAGCAGTTCTTC; CDR3: CASSPQGSEAGGWDYNEQFF
size: few; J: TRBJ2-7; D: .; V: TRBV4-1; DNA: TGCGCCAGCAGCCAGGAGACCCGAGATTTCTACGAGCAGTACTTC; CDR3: CASSQETRDFYEQYF
size: .; J: TRBJ2-7; D: .; V: TRBV28; DNA: TGTGCCAGCAGTTTTGGGAGGAGCTCCTACGAGCAGTACTTC; CDR3: CASSFGRSSYEQYF
size: many; J: TRBJ2-4; D: .; V: TRBV7-9; DNA: TGTGCCAGCAGCTTACCTGAAGCCAAAAACATTCAGTACTTC; CDR3: CASSLPEAKNIQYF
size: .; J: TRBJ2-5; D: .; V: TRBV13; DNA: TGTGCCAGCAGCTTCCGGGGTCACCAAGAGACCCAGTACTTC; CDR3: CASSFRGHQETQYF
size: .; J: TRBJ1-2; D: TRBD1; V: TRBV14; DNA: TGTGCCAGCAGCGTAGGAAGGGGGCCCCGTGGCTACACCTTC; CDR3: CASSVGRGPRGYTF
size: .; J: TRBJ2-7; D: TRBD1; V: TRBV29-1; DNA: TGCAGCGTCGAGGACAGGAGCTCCTACGAGCAGTACTTC; CDR3: CSVEDRSSYEQYF
size: many; J: TRBJ1-4; D: .; V: TRBV7-6; DNA: TGTGCCAGCGCGGGGGGTAAATATGAAAAACTGTTTTTT; CDR3: CASAGGKYEKLFF
size: few; J: TRBJ2-5; D: TRBD2; V: TRBV28; DNA: TGTGCCAGCAGTTTACCGGGGGGTACACAAGAGACCCAGTACTTC; CDR3: CASSLPGGTQETQYF
size: .; J: TRBJ2-3; D: TRBD2; V: TRBV2; DNA: TGTGCCAGCAGTCATAGCGGGAGAGGAACAGATACGCAGTATTTT; CDR3: CASSHSGRGTDTQYF
size: .; J: TRBJ1-1; D: TRBD1; V: TRBV15; DNA: TGTGCCACCAGCAGAGTAACAGGGGAAACTGAAGCTTTCTTT; CDR3: CATSRVTGETEAFF